The 26 T cell receptor beta chains below all came from one sample that was sequenced in a study of T cells in narcolepsy. Repertoires were generated with immunoSEQ multiplex PCR, while TCRdb's copy carries only in-frame clones and drops some. The table records 30,000 to 45,000 clones, about 85% of them present only once. Sequences were obtained from CD45RA- memory CD4+ T cells from PBMCs. The source of these receptors is a human donor with narcolepsy.

This chain's CDR3 is CASSVEGRNEGLYGYTF. CDR3 bases: TGTGCCAGCAGCGTAGAAGGCCGCAACGAGGGCCTCTATGGCTACACCTTC. This chain uses TRBV9 with TRBJ1-2; D is uncertain. The V and J ends lost 0 bases and 4 bases respectively, with 19 bases between them. The CDR3 runs to 17 residues. CDR1 is SGDLS, CDR2 YYNGEE, per germline. The full variable domain, in which reference TRBV9 and TRBJ1-2 provide the parts outside the CDR3, is DSGVTQTPKHLITATGQRVTLRCSPRSGDLSVYWYQQSLDQGLQFLIQYYNGEERAKGNILERFSAQQFPDLHSELNLSSLELGDSALYFCASSVEGRNEGLYGYTFGSGTRLTVV.

This clone was seen only a few times. The chain recombines TRBV18 with TRBJ2-7, with D maybe TRBD2 (6 bases). V lost 1 base, J lost 7 bases, and 14 bases lay in between. The CDR3 length is 14 residues. Germline assignment: CDR1 KGHSH and CDR2 LQKENI. The CDR3 DNA follows: TGTGCCAGCTCACCACAGGGAGGAGTGGGGGAGCAGTACTTC. Protein sequence: CASSPQGGVGEQYF.

This chain connects TRBV30 to TRBJ1-1, with D uncertain. Germline CDR1 reads GTSNPN; CDR2 reads SVGIG (reference sequence). Trimming shortened V by 3 bases and J by 0 bases, and 8 bases separated the two germline ends. This CDR3 is 13 amino acids long. The CDR3 nucleotides are TGTGCCTGGAGGGCCATCGTGAACACTGAAGCTTTCTTT. It is translated as CAWRAIVNTEAFF.

The chain recombines TRBV5-6 with TRBJ1-1; D is ambiguous. CDR3 length equals 12 residues. CDR1 is SGHDT, CDR2 YYEEEE, per germline. Trimming left V 7 bases short and J 12 bases short, with 19 bases between. The CDR3 spells CASARRTYDSFF. The CDR3 region has the DNA TGTGCCAGCGCTCGGCGGACCTATGATTCTTTCTTT.

The chain recombines TRBV6-1 with TRBJ2-5; 12 bases map to TRBD2. CDR1 MNHNS and CDR2 SASEGT come from the germline V gene. Trimming cost V 2 bases and J 2 bases; bases outside gene matches: 0. CDR3 length equals 15 residues. CDR3 residues: CASSELAGGQETQYF. In DNA, the CDR3 is TGTGCCAGCAGTGAACTAGCGGGGGGGCAAGAGACCCAGTACTTC.

The J gene is TRBJ1-2, the V gene TRBV10-3, with TRBD1 matching over 10 bases. Losses at the gene ends were 2 bases for V and 7 bases for J; bases not matched to a gene: 4. The CDR3 sequence is 14 residues long. Germline V gene lookup returns CDR1 ENHRY and CDR2 SYGVKD. The CDR3 loop reads CAISEGTGEAGYTF. As DNA, the CDR3 is TGTGCCATCAGTGAGGGGACAGGGGAGGCTGGCTACACCTTC.

V usage is TRBV6-5 and J usage is TRBJ2-2, with 7 nucleotides matching TRBD1. The CDR3 covers 13 residues. Germline-derived CDR1 and CDR2 are MNHEY and SVGAGI. V was clipped by 10 bases and J by 3 bases; unmatched bases: 5. The CDR3 here is CATGDRDTGELFF. The CDR3 coding sequence is TGTGCCACTGGAGACAGGGACACCGGGGAGCTGTTTTTT.

This chain joins TRBV27 and TRBJ2-2; D may be TRBD1 (6 bases). This CDR3 has 19 residues. With 0 bases removed from V and 1 base from J, the gap between germline ends came to 18 bases. Germline V gene sequence: CDR1 MNHEY, CDR2 SMNVEV (reference sequence). The CDR3 here is CASSLSITRDTLNTGELFF. CDR3 nucleotides: TGTGCCAGCAGTTTATCGATAACACGGGACACTCTGAACACCGGGGAGCTGTTTTTT.

The count of this clone is one. V and J are TRBV11-3 and TRBJ1-6; D remains unclear. CDR3 length equals 12 residues. Germline CDR1 is SGHNT and CDR2 is YENEEA. V gave up 3 bases and J gave up 8 bases, with 5 bases separating them. CDR3 amino acids: CASSFQDSPLHF. The CDR3 nucleotides are TGTGCCAGCAGCTTCCAGGATTCACCCCTCCACTTT.

This clone showed up just once. V is TRBV5-1 and J is TRBJ2-3; D perhaps matches TRBD1 (8 bases). The CDR3 sequence is 18 residues long. The V gene's germline CDR1 is SGHRS and CDR2 YFSETQ. V was shortened by 2 bases and J by 2 bases, with 21 bases between the two germline ends. The CDR3 loop reads CASSFGQGGKVNTDTQYF. Written as DNA, the CDR3 is TGCGCCAGCAGCTTTGGACAGGGAGGGAAAGTTAACACAGATACGCAGTATTTT.

V and J are TRBV5-4 and TRBJ2-3; the D is unclear. CDR1 SGHNT and CDR2 YYREEE come from the germline V gene (reference sequence). There are 11 residues in the CDR3. With 6 bases removed from V and 3 bases from J, the gap between germline ends came to 5 bases. The CDR3 nucleotides are TGTGCCAGCATCTCGACAGATACGCAGTATTTT. Translated, it gives CASISTDTQYF.

This clone has just one count. The chain uses TRBV12-5 and TRBJ1-5; D call uncertain. CDR1 and CDR2 (germline): LGHNT, FRNRAP. V was shortened by 5 bases and J by 0 bases, with 5 bases between the two germline ends. The CDR3 totals 13 residues. The CDR3 is CASGTDSNQPQHF. CDR3 nucleotide sequence: TGTGCTAGTGGTACTGATAGCAATCAGCCCCAGCATTTT.

The V and J genes are TRBV15 and TRBJ2-5; the match to TRBD2 covers 7 bases. V lost 3 bases to trimming and J lost 0 bases; unmatched junction nucleotides: 7. The CDR3 spans 16 residues. Per germline, CDR1 LNHNV and CDR2 YYDKDF (reference sequence). The CDR3 DNA sequence: TGTGCCACCAGCAGGGCAGGGACTATTAACCAAGAGACCCAGTACTTC. Translated: CATSRAGTINQETQYF.

The chain links TRBV9 to TRBJ2-5; TRBD2 might be the D (6 bases). Trimming removed 0 bases at V and 2 bases at J, with 14 bases between. The CDR3 length is 16 residues. In germline, CDR1 is SGDLS, CDR2 YYNGEE. The CDR3: CASSVALLRDQETQYF. The CDR3 DNA is TGTGCCAGCAGCGTAGCCCTACTGCGGGATCAAGAGACCCAGTACTTC. Full variable domain (rest looked up from reference TRBV9 and TRBJ2-5): DSGVTQTPKHLITATGQRVTLRCSPRSGDLSVYWYQQSLDQGLQFLIQYYNGEERAKGNILERFSAQQFPDLHSELNLSSLELGDSALYFCASSVALLRDQETQYFGPGTRLLVL.

The rearrangement links TRBV5-5 to TRBJ2-1, with a possible D match to TRBD2 (6 bases). This CDR3 has 17 residues. The ends were cut back, 4 bases at V and 0 bases at J, with 17 bases in the middle. CDR1 and CDR2 (germline): SGHKS, YYEKEE (reference sequence). The CDR3 DNA reads TGTGCCAGCAGCCCCCTACCGGGGGAGAGCTCCTACAATGAGCAGTTCTTC. This encodes CASSPLPGESSYNEQFF.

The chain is built from TRBV6-6 and TRBJ2-1, with 11 bases that match TRBD1. Per germline, CDR1 MNHNY and CDR2 SVGAGI (reference sequence). V lost 6 bases to trimming and J lost 8 bases; unmatched junction nucleotides: 9. This CDR3 spans 15 amino acids. The CDR3 DNA sequence: TGTGCCAGCAGGGTCCGGGACAGGGGGACGGATGAGCAGTTCTTC. Translating gives CASRVRDRGTDEQFF.

The chain links TRBV5-1 to TRBJ2-7; 11 positions agree with TRBD2. J was trimmed by 0 bases and V by 2 bases; bases with no gene match: 7. Germline CDR1 reads SGHRS; CDR2 reads YFSETQ. The CDR3 spans 17 residues. The CDR3 protein is CASSFYRGTSGSYEQYF. The CDR3 nucleotides are TGCGCCAGCAGCTTTTACAGGGGGACTAGCGGCTCCTACGAGCAGTACTTC.

V is TRBV9 and J is TRBJ2-2; 10 nucleotides match TRBD1. The CDR3 extends over 15 amino acids. V was pared by 2 bases and J by 6 bases, with 4 bases of the junction left unmatched. CDR1 is SGDLS and CDR2 is YYNGEE in the germline V gene. The CDR3 sequence is CASSVRDRGAGELFF. CDR3 coding DNA: TGTGCCAGCAGCGTCCGGGACAGGGGAGCCGGGGAGCTGTTTTTT.

This clone was found a few times. The chain joins TRBV7-9 to TRBJ1-2, with 7 nucleotides matching TRBD1. Germline loops: CDR1 SEHNR, CDR2 FQNEAQ (reference sequence). V trimming: 10 bases; J trimming: 8 bases; junction bases outside the gene matches: 16. There are 14 residues in the CDR3. This CDR3 is CAIPTGEPMGGYTF. In nucleotides, the CDR3 is TGTGCCATACCCACAGGGGAACCGATGGGCGGCTACACCTTC.

This rearrangement joins TRBV28 to TRBJ1-2, with TRBD1 matching over 9 bases. The V gene's germline CDR1 is MDHEN and CDR2 SYDVKM. Trimming took 5 bases from V and 9 from J; bases not matched to a gene: 13. The CDR3 spans 15 residues. Here the CDR3 reads CASSISHDRGKSYTF. DNA for the CDR3: TGTGCCAGCAGTATCTCCCACGACAGGGGGAAGAGCTACACCTTC.

The chain joins TRBV5-4 to TRBJ2-7, with TRBD1 matching 7 bases. The CDR3 totals 15 residues. The junction had 13 bases not matched to a gene; V was cut back by 4 bases and J by 6 bases. CDR1 and CDR2 from the germline V gene are SGHNT and YYREEE (reference sequence). The CDR3 is CASSRRQGPFGEQYF. The DNA for the CDR3 is TGTGCCAGCAGCCGCCGACAGGGACCCTTTGGCGAGCAGTACTTC.

This clone has more than one count but fewer than ten. The chain combines TRBV6-6 with TRBJ1-1; D remains unclear. V dropped 7 bases and J dropped 1 base, with 7 bases sitting between them. From germline, CDR1 is MNHNY and CDR2 SVGAGI (reference sequence). The CDR3 runs to 12 residues. DNA for the CDR3: TGTGCCAGCAAAAGGTCGAACACTGAAGCTTTCTTT. Protein sequence: CASKRSNTEAFF.

The sample holds one count of this clone. The chain is built from TRBV11-2 and TRBJ2-1; a possible D gene is TRBD1 (5 bases). Trimming took off 3 bases at V and 6 bases at J, with 6 bases between the two ends. The CDR3 has 12 residues. In germline, CDR1 is SGHAT, CDR2 FQNNGV. The CDR3 protein is CASSFQGNEQFF. Written as DNA, the CDR3 is TGTGCCAGCAGCTTCCAGGGCAATGAGCAGTTCTTC.

This clone was counted between two and nine times. The chain uses TRBV21-1 and TRBJ1-1; the tabulated D call, TRBD1, remains unverified against the DNA. TRBV21-1 is termed a pseudogene. The CDR3 covers 17 residues. This chain's CDR3 is CASSSRTGGDRYTEAFF. The CDR3 DNA follows: TGTGCCAGCAGCTCCCGGACAGGGGGCGATAGGTACACTGAAGCTTTCTTT.

V is TRBV28 and J is TRBJ1-2; 10 nucleotides align to TRBD1. The CDR3 consists of 15 residues. The germline gives CDR1 MDHEN, CDR2 SYDVKM. V was clipped by 6 bases and J by 3 bases; unmatched bases: 7. CDR3 residues: CASSQTGTGDYGYTF. The CDR3 coding sequence is TGTGCCAGCAGCCAGACCGGGACAGGGGACTATGGCTACACCTTC.

The V gene is TRBV2, the J gene TRBJ2-2; D unclear. Germline loops: CDR1 SNHLY, CDR2 FYNNEI. The V gene lost 6 bases and the J gene lost 1 base, with 6 bases spanning the gap. The CDR3 runs 13 residues. CDR3 in DNA: TGTGCCAGCAGCGGCCTGAACACCGGGGAGCTGTTTTTT. Amino acid sequence: CASSGLNTGELFF.